Each of the 20 T cell receptor beta chains below was sequenced from the same sample in a study of blood T cell repertoires in COVID-19. Produced via immunoSEQ multiplex PCR; TCRdb's table is partial and in-frame only. This table holds about 43,000 clones, 70% to 90% found once. Sequencing was carried out using peripheral blood. The receptor set was obtained from a human donor in a cohort sampled during active COVID-19.

This clone was picked up a small number of times. The chain recombines TRBV5-6 with TRBJ2-7, with 11 positions matching TRBD2. With 3 bases clipped from V and 3 bases from J, the junction kept 5 bases outside the gene matches. The CDR3 length is 15 residues. CDR1 and CDR2 (germline): SGHDT, YYEEEE. CDR3 in amino acids: CASSSGLAGNYEQYF. Here the CDR3 DNA reads TGTGCCAGCAGCTCTGGACTAGCGGGTAACTACGAGCAGTACTTC.

The V and J genes are TRBV6-5 and TRBJ1-2; D may be TRBD1 (5 bases). Trimming removed 2 bases at V and 5 bases at J, with 6 bases between. This CDR3 contains 12 residues. CDR1 is MNHEY, CDR2 SVGAGI, per germline. Written as DNA, the CDR3 is TGTGCCAGCAGTTACACAGGATATGGCTACACCTTC. The encoded protein is CASSYTGYGYTF.

The table lists this clone with a few counts. V is TRBV5-1 and J is TRBJ2-5; D is unresolved. CDR1 is SGHRS, CDR2 YFSETQ, per germline. V lost 4 bases to trimming and J lost 4 bases, with 11 bases between them. This CDR3 is 13 amino acids long. The CDR3 is CASSQALAETQYF. The CDR3 nucleotides are TGCGCCAGCAGCCAGGCCCTCGCAGAGACCCAGTACTTC. The full variable domain, completed using reference TRBV5-1 and TRBJ2-5, is KAGVTQTPRYLIKTRGQQVTLSCSPISGHRSVSWYQQTPGQGLQFLFEYFSETQRNKGNFPGRFSGRQFSNSRSEMNVSTLELGDSALYLCASSQALAETQYFGPGTRLLVL.

J is TRBJ1-2 and V is TRBV7-2; 8 positions match TRBD1. The CDR3 covers 15 residues. Germline values: CDR1 SGHTA, CDR2 FQGNSA. J lost 8 bases, V lost 1 base, and 9 bases had no gene match. CDR3 region: CASSLGTGTGEGYTF. CDR3 nucleotides: TGTGCCAGCAGCTTAGGAACCGGGACAGGCGAGGGCTACACCTTC.

J is TRBJ2-1 and V is TRBV30; tentative D call: TRBD1 (6 bases). CDR1 and CDR2 (germline): GTSNPN, SVGIG (reference sequence). V was pared by 5 bases and J by 9 bases, with 11 bases between. The CDR3 consists of 11 residues. Here the CDR3 reads CAWSDRPEQFF. The CDR3 DNA reads as TGTGCCTGGTCGGACAGACCTGAGCAGTTCTTC.

This chain uses TRBV4-1 with TRBJ1-6, with TRBD1 as a possible D gene (5 bases). Germline-derived CDR1 and CDR2 are MGHRA and YSYEKL. The CDR3 runs 14 residues. Trimming shortened V by 5 bases and J by 7 bases, and 12 bases separated the two germline ends. The CDR3 spells CASSSTEINSPLHF. In nucleotides, the CDR3 is TGCGCCAGCAGCTCGACAGAAATCAATTCACCCCTCCACTTT.

With respect to this clone: The junction differs from germline at one of its ends, possibly a read error. The V call is TRBV11-3, the J call TRBJ1-1; no reliable D call. Per the germline V gene, CDR1 is SGHNT and CDR2 is YENEEA. CDR3 length: 12 residues. The CDR3 spells CASSLEDEALHF. The CDR3 nucleotides read TGTGCCAGCAGCTTAGAAGACGAGGCGTTGCACTTT.

This sequence joins TRBV9 and TRBJ1-2; possible D gene TRBD1, 6 bases. V was cut by 4 bases and J by 6 bases, with 22 bases left in between. The CDR3 covers 16 residues. The germline V gene encodes CDR1 SGDLS and CDR2 YYNGEE. The DNA of the CDR3 is TGTGCCAGCAGCCTCCGGGGGGGGGCAGTTGGTGATGGCTACACCTTC. Amino acids: CASSLRGGAVGDGYTF.

This clone was counted a single time. The rearrangement links TRBV7-3 to TRBJ2-3; 10 bases align to TRBD2. Trimming at V came to 4 bases and at J to 3 bases, leaving 1 base not matched to a gene. The CDR3 is made up of 14 amino acids. Germline loops: CDR1 SGHTA, CDR2 FQGTGA. CDR3 sequence: CASSSGLATDTQYF. CDR3 in DNA: TGTGCCAGCAGCTCGGGACTAGCGACAGATACGCAGTATTTT. Filled out from reference TRBV7-3 and TRBJ2-3, the complete variable domain reads GAGVSQTPSNKVTEKGKYVELRCDPISGHTALYWYRQSLGQGPEFLIYFQGTGAADDSGLPNDRFFAVRPEGSVSTLKIQRTERGDSAVYLCASSSGLATDTQYFGPGTRLTVL.

This sequence joins TRBV27 and TRBJ2-4; D is possibly TRBD1 (5 bases). The CDR3 length is 14 residues. V lost 7 bases and J lost 5, with 15 bases in between. Germline V gene sequence: CDR1 MNHEY, CDR2 SMNVEV (reference sequence). This CDR3 is CASIISDSQNIQYF. CDR3 bases: TGTGCCAGCATCATATCTGACAGTCAAAACATTCAGTACTTC.

This chain connects TRBV29-1 to TRBJ2-2; TRBD1 matches at 9 bases. The germline V gene has CDR1 SQVTM and CDR2 ANQGSEA. This CDR3 contains 13 residues. The trim removed 6 bases at V and 7 bases at J, leaving 6 bases unmatched. CDR3 sequence: CSVGDRADGELFF. As DNA, the CDR3 is TGCAGCGTAGGGGACAGGGCGGACGGGGAGCTGTTTTTT.

The sample holds one count of this clone. The rearrangement joins TRBV6-2 or TRBV6-3 to TRBJ1-2; possibly TRBD1 for D (6 bases). Trimming shortened V by 6 bases and J by 8 bases, and 19 bases separated the two germline ends. The CDR3 length is 14 residues. The germline V gene has CDR1 MNHEY and CDR2 SVGEGT. Written as DNA, the CDR3 is TGTGCCAGCAGCCCTCAACAGGGATTGGGCGGCTACACCTTC. Translation: CASSPQQGLGGYTF.

This clone was picked up one time. The gene calls are TRBV7-9 and TRBJ2-7; the match to TRBD1 covers 7 bases. Germline CDR1 and CDR2: SEHNR and FQNEAQ (reference sequence). The trim removed 0 bases at V and 4 bases at J, leaving 6 bases unmatched. The CDR3 covers 15 residues. This chain's CDR3 is CASSLARTGPYEQYF. DNA of the CDR3: TGTGCCAGCAGCTTAGCGCGGACAGGCCCTTACGAGCAGTACTTC.

The chain recombines TRBV6-5 with TRBJ1-1, with TRBD1 matching 7 bases. The CDR3 runs to 15 residues. V was pared by 3 bases and J by 11 bases, with 15 bases of the junction left unmatched. CDR1 is MNHEY, CDR2 SVGAGI, per germline. CDR3 in amino acids: CASSYPGGQLAGAFF. DNA for the CDR3: TGTGCCAGCAGTTATCCAGGGGGACAGCTCGCCGGGGCTTTCTTT.

This chain links TRBV6-5 with TRBJ1-5; D uncertain. The CDR3 is 16 residues long. Per germline, CDR1 MNHEY and CDR2 SVGAGI. Trimming shortened V by 0 bases and J by 0 bases, and 9 bases separated the two germline ends. CDR3 sequence (DNA): TGTGCCAGCAGTTACTCGTGGCCGTTTAGCAATCAGCCCCAGCATTTT. Protein product: CASSYSWPFSNQPQHF.

The gene calls are TRBV29-1 and TRBJ1-1; no clear D. The CDR3 sequence is 13 residues long. Germline loops: CDR1 SQVTM, CDR2 ANQGSEA. Trimming removed 4 bases at V and 2 bases at J, with 11 bases between. CDR3 DNA: TGCAGCGTTGGAGGACTATTTAACACTGAAGCTTTCTTT. It is translated as CSVGGLFNTEAFF.

The J gene is TRBJ2-5, the V gene TRBV7-3; D might be TRBD2 (5 bases). Trimming took off 5 bases at V and 5 bases at J, with 12 bases between the two ends. The CDR3 consists of 13 residues. The V gene's germline CDR1 is SGHTA and CDR2 FQGTGA. The CDR3 is CASSPVGGETQYF. Written as DNA, the CDR3 is TGTGCCAGCAGCCCAGTCGGCGGGGAGACCCAGTACTTC.

The chain joins TRBV2 to TRBJ2-3, with D uncertain. V dropped 6 bases and J dropped 0 bases, with 10 bases sitting between them. From germline, CDR1 is SNHLY and CDR2 FYNNEI. This CDR3 spans 14 amino acids. CDR3 DNA sequence: TGTGCCAGCAGCCTACTCATAAGCACAGATACGCAGTATTTT. It yields the protein CASSLLISTDTQYF.

For this clone: This sample also contains other DNA sequences that code for the same CDR3. J is TRBJ2-2 and V is TRBV7-2, with 10 nucleotides matching TRBD1. The CDR3 has 15 amino acids. The germline V gene encodes CDR1 SGHTA and CDR2 FQGNSA. Trimming at V came to 6 bases and at J to 2 bases, leaving 3 bases not matched to a gene. The DNA of the CDR3 is TGTGCCAGCAGACCGACAGGGGGCAACACCGGGGAGCTGTTTTTT. It specifies CASRPTGGNTGELFF.

The V and J genes are TRBV19 and TRBJ2-4; 11 bases are shared with TRBD2. Germline V gene data show CDR1 as LNHDA and CDR2 as SQIVND (reference sequence). The CDR3 has 19 amino acids. The trim removed 3 bases at V and 0 bases at J, leaving 10 bases unmatched. DNA of the CDR3: TGTGCCAGTAGTATTCGAAGTAGCGGGGGGGAGCTAGCCAAAAACATTCAGTACTTC. This sequence encodes CASSIRSSGGELAKNIQYF.